A single sample gave rise to the 21 T cell receptor beta chains below, sequenced in a study of T cell responses to AZD1222 COVID-19 vaccine. TCRdb keeps only in-frame clones here, not all; method: immunoSEQ multiplex PCR. This sample yields about 120,000 clones, of which about 91% are seen a single time; around 1.4% belongs to the top ten. This specimen was peripheral blood, taken 28 days after the second AZD1222 dose. The receptor source for this set is an adult who received the AZD1222 COVID-19 vaccine.

This clone was seen once. V usage is TRBV19 and J usage is TRBJ2-7; TRBD2 matches 8 bases. Germline CDR1 and CDR2: LNHDA and SQIVND (reference sequence). The CDR3 covers 17 residues. V shed 3 bases, J shed 2 bases, and the junction held 12 bases outside the gene matches. CDR3 sequence: CASSMSMFLAGTYEQYF. CDR3 DNA sequence: TGTGCCAGTAGTATGTCAATGTTCCTAGCGGGTACCTACGAGCAGTACTTC.

This clone was seen only a few times. The V call is TRBV28, the J call TRBJ2-2, with TRBD2 matching over 9 bases. Germline CDR1 is MDHEN and CDR2 is SYDVKM. V was clipped by 6 bases and J by 3 bases; unmatched bases: 5. The CDR3 is made up of 15 amino acids. The CDR3 DNA reads TGTGCCAGCAGCCGGAGGACTAGCGACACCGGGGAGCTGTTTTTT. It is translated as CASSRRTSDTGELFF.

This sequence joins TRBV18 and TRBJ2-7, with D tentatively TRBD2 (5 bases). Germline-derived CDR1 and CDR2 are KGHSH and LQKENI. Trimming took 0 bases from V and 0 from J, leaving 18 bases between them. The CDR3 spans 18 residues. CDR3 nucleotide sequence: TGTGCCAGCTCACCACCGACCCCTGGACTTCTTAGCTCCTACGAGCAGTACTTC. Its translation: CASSPPTPGLLSSYEQYF.

A single count supports this clone. The chain has TRBV19 and TRBJ1-2; D perhaps matches TRBD1 (5 bases). V was pared by 3 bases and J by 3 bases, with 14 bases between. CDR3 size: 15 residues. Germline lookup yields CDR1 LNHDA and CDR2 SQIVND (reference sequence). CDR3 residues: CASSMGGSDHYGYTF. DNA of the CDR3: TGTGCCAGTAGTATGGGGGGAAGCGACCACTATGGCTACACCTTC.

This clone was counted once. This sequence joins TRBV4-1 and TRBJ2-3; unclear D gene. Germline V CDR1 and CDR2: MGHRA, YSYEKL. The CDR3 contains 14 residues. The V end was cut by 4 bases, the J end by 3 bases, with 11 bases between. The CDR3 nucleotides are TGCGCCAGCAGCCGCATGGTTATTACAGATACGCAGTATTTT. Amino acid sequence: CASSRMVITDTQYF.

The genes are TRBV15 and TRBJ2-3, with 9 bases identical to TRBD2. The CDR3 consists of 17 residues. Germline lookup yields CDR1 LNHNV and CDR2 YYDKDF (reference sequence). Unmatched junction bases numbered 9, after V lost 5 bases and J lost 0 bases. Written as DNA, the CDR3 is TGTGCCACCAGCGTATCTACTAGCGGGTCGAGCACAGATACGCAGTATTTT. Its translation: CATSVSTSGSSTDTQYF.

The chain has TRBV4-1 and TRBJ2-1; 8 bases line up with TRBD2. CDR3 size: 19 residues. CDR1 and CDR2 (germline): MGHRA, YSYEKL. The junction had 13 bases not matched to a gene; V was cut back by 3 bases and J by 0 bases. The CDR3 DNA sequence: TGCGCCAGCAGCCACAAAGTTGGGACTAGGGTAAGCTCCTACAATGAGCAGTTCTTC. Its translation: CASSHKVGTRVSSYNEQFF.

V is TRBV27 and J is TRBJ1-5, with 7 bases lining up with TRBD1. The V and J ends lost 5 bases and 7 bases, in that order; junction bases with no gene match: 8. The germline V gene has CDR1 MNHEY and CDR2 SMNVEV (reference sequence). The CDR3 consists of 14 residues. As DNA, the CDR3 is TGTGCCAGCAGTCCAACAGGGGATCGGCAGCCCCAGCATTTT. This codes for CASSPTGDRQPQHF.

This chain links TRBV28 with TRBJ1-5, with D unclear. V was pared by 5 bases and J by 2 bases, with 10 bases between. The CDR3 has 14 residues. The germline CDR1 and CDR2 sequences are MDHEN and SYDVKM. CDR3 coding DNA: TGTGCCAGCAGTGACGTTTTAGGCAATCAGCCCCAGCATTTT. Translation gives CASSDVLGNQPQHF.

The chain uses TRBV15 and TRBJ2-7; TRBD2 agrees at 8 bases. The CDR3 contains 15 residues. After removal of 0 bases from V and 4 bases from J, the junction contained 5 bases not matched to a gene. Per germline, CDR1 LNHNV and CDR2 YYDKDF (reference sequence). The CDR3 loop reads CATSRDSLAGYEQYF. The CDR3 DNA follows: TGTGCCACCAGCAGAGATAGTCTAGCGGGTTACGAGCAGTACTTC.

This chain uses TRBV3-1 (or the pseudogene TRBV3-2) with TRBJ1-4; D is ambiguous. Between the trimmed V and J ends, which lost 5 bases and 0 bases, there was a span of 7 bases. The CDR3 runs to 14 residues. Germline loops: CDR1 LGHDT, CDR2 YNNKEL (reference sequence). CDR3 DNA: TGTGCCAGCAGCTCGAGTGCAACTAATGAAAAACTGTTTTTT. Amino acid sequence: CASSSSATNEKLFF.

This chain links TRBV3-1 (or the pseudogene TRBV3-2) with TRBJ2-3; TRBD2 aligns across 11 bases. With 1 base clipped from V and 2 bases from J, the junction kept 20 bases outside the gene matches. CDR3 length: 22 residues. CDR1 LGHDT and CDR2 YNNKEL come from the germline V gene (reference sequence). CDR3 loop: CASSQARWYSGRAGVHTDTQYF. CDR3 coding DNA: TGTGCCAGCAGCCAAGCCAGATGGTATAGCGGGAGGGCCGGGGTCCACACAGATACGCAGTATTTT.

The gene calls are TRBV28 and TRBJ1-1; TRBD1 aligns across 10 bases. V gave up 5 bases and J gave up 0 bases; unmatched junction bases: 3. Germline CDR1 and CDR2: MDHEN and SYDVKM. CDR3 length: 15 amino acids. CDR3 sequence: CASSLGQGLNTEAFF. CDR3 coding DNA: TGTGCCAGCAGTCTGGGACAGGGGTTGAACACTGAAGCTTTCTTT.

The V and J genes are TRBV28 and TRBJ1-1; D gene ambiguous. Germline values: CDR1 MDHEN, CDR2 SYDVKM. This CDR3 comprises 13 residues. V dropped 8 bases and J dropped 0 bases, with 10 bases sitting between them. The DNA of the CDR3 is TGTGCCAGCTTAGGTTTCTTGAACACTGAAGCTTTCTTT. Its translation is CASLGFLNTEAFF. Filled out from reference TRBV28 and TRBJ1-1, the complete variable domain reads DVKVTQSSRYLVKRTGEKVFLECVQDMDHENMFWYRQDPGLGLRLIYFSYDVKMKEKGDIPEGYSVSREKKERFSLILESASTNQTSMYLCASLGFLNTEAFFGQGTRLTVV.

Points on this clone: The junction departs from germline at one end; a sequencing error may be responsible. This chain joins TRBV28 and TRBJ2-7; D ambiguous. The CDR3 extends over 12 amino acids. The germline gives CDR1 MDHEN, CDR2 SYDVKM. CDR3 residues: CASSLRGAVPHF. The CDR3, as DNA: TGTGCCAGCAGTCTCAGAGGTGCGGTTCCCCACTTC.

The chain recombines TRBV7-2 with TRBJ1-5; D perhaps matches TRBD1 (5 bases). In germline, CDR1 is SGHTA, CDR2 FQGNSA. The CDR3 is 15 residues long. V was clipped by 3 bases and J by 0 bases, with 9 bases between them. CDR3 bases: TGTGCCAGCAGCTTGGTGGGGGTTAGCAATCAGCCCCAGCATTTT. This encodes CASSLVGVSNQPQHF.

This chain uses TRBV19 with TRBJ2-4; 7 bases map to TRBD2. Germline assignment: CDR1 LNHDA and CDR2 SQIVND (reference sequence). With 5 bases clipped from V and 1 base from J, the junction kept 5 bases outside the gene matches. The CDR3 is 15 residues long. The CDR3 protein is CASSEGGKAKNIQYF. The CDR3 DNA follows: TGTGCCAGTAGTGAGGGAGGGAAGGCCAAAAACATTCAGTACTTC.

The chain uses TRBV5-1 and TRBJ2-5, with 12 bases lining up with TRBD2. Germline V gene lookup returns CDR1 SGHRS and CDR2 YFSETQ. The CDR3 loop spans 14 amino acids. Trimming cost V 5 bases and J 4 bases; bases outside gene matches: 3. As DNA, the CDR3 is TGCGCCAGCAGGCCTAGCGGGAGGGGAGAGACCCAGTACTTC. It yields the protein CASRPSGRGETQYF.

V is TRBV5-1 and J is TRBJ2-2; possibly TRBD2 for D (5 bases). CDR3 length equals 15 residues. Germline-derived CDR1 and CDR2 are SGHRS and YFSETQ. V shed 4 bases and J shed 5 bases, with 15 bases lying between them. The chain's CDR3 is CASSPGGGTTGELFF. The CDR3 DNA is TGCGCCAGCAGCCCAGGAGGCGGTACGACCGGGGAGCTGTTTTTT. Full variable domain (outside the CDR3, taken from reference TRBV5-1 and TRBJ2-2): KAGVTQTPRYLIKTRGQQVTLSCSPISGHRSVSWYQQTPGQGLQFLFEYFSETQRNKGNFPGRFSGRQFSNSRSEMNVSTLELGDSALYLCASSPGGGTTGELFFGEGSRLTVL.

This chain connects TRBV30 to TRBJ2-5; 10 nucleotides agree with TRBD1. V trimming: 1 base; J trimming: 4 bases; junction bases outside the gene matches: 6. The CDR3 is made up of 15 amino acids. CDR1 is GTSNPN, CDR2 SVGIG, per germline (reference sequence). Written as DNA, the CDR3 is TGTGCCTGGAGTGCGGGACAGGGGAGGGGAGAGACCCAGTACTTC. Its protein is CAWSAGQGRGETQYF.

This chain links TRBV21-1 with TRBJ1-1. TRBV21-1 is recorded as a pseudogene. The CDR3 is 13 residues long. The CDR3 spells CASSKVLTLEAFF. For the CDR3, the DNA is TGTGCCAGCAGCAAAGTATTGACGCTTGAAGCTTTCTTT.